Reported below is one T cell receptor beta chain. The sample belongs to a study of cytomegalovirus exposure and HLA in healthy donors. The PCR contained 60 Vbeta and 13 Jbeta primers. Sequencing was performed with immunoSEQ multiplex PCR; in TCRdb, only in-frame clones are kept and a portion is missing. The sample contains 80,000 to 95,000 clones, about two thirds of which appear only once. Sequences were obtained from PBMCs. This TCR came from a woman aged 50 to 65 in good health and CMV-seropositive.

The CDR3 DNA reads as TGCGCCAGCAGCCCCCCAGGGATAATGAATGAGCAGTTCTTC. It encodes CASSPPGIMNEQFF. The chain recombines TRBV5-1 with TRBJ2-1; D is perhaps TRBD1 (5 bases). V lost 4 bases to trimming and J lost 7 bases, with 15 bases between them. Germline CDR1 and CDR2: SGHRS and YFSETQ. The CDR3 has 14 residues.